This entry concerns a single TCR beta chain. The antigen is unknown. The CDR3 runs to 18 residues. UMIs and sample barcodes were carried by the TCR alpha and TCR beta cDNA libraries that 5'RACE produced using constant-segment primers. One entry per CDR3 protein, called by TCRdb with MiXCR from the 5' RACE reads. The sample lists 100,000 to 120,000 distinct CDR3 sequences; about 20% were seen once. These data belong to a study of T-cell memory formation after mild COVID-19. In the study overall: Largely, the TCR clusters proved donor specific. Findings and limits, study-wide: Mostly located in CM and EM were contracting CD4+ clones, with contracting CD8+ clones located in EMRA. Clones contracting over day 15 to 85 were CD4/CD8 balanced, with later expanders leaning CD4+.

Sample: PBMCs or a T cell subset sorted from them (not recorded which). The V and J genes are TRBV21-1 and TRBJ2-6; the table's D call, TRBD1, was not checked against the DNA. TRBV21-1 is tagged as a pseudogene. The clonotype originates from a man aged 18 to 29 who had mild COVID-19 (a few samples of this study predate the infection). Cell type and time point are not known. CDR3 nucleotides: TGTGCCAGCAGCCCCAAGAACGGGGGGGATTCTGGGGCCAACGTCCTGACTTTC. Translated: CASSPKNGGDSGANVLTF.